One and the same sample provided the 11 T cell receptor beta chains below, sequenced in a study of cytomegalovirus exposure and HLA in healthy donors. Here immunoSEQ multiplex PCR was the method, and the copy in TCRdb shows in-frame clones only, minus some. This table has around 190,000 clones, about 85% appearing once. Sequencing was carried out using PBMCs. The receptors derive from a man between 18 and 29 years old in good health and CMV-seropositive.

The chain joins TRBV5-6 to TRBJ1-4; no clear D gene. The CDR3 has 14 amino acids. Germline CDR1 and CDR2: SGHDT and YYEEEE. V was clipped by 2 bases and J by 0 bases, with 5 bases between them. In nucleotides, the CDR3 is TGTGCCAGCAGCTTTCTAACAACTAATGAAAAACTGTTTTTT. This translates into CASSFLTTNEKLFF.

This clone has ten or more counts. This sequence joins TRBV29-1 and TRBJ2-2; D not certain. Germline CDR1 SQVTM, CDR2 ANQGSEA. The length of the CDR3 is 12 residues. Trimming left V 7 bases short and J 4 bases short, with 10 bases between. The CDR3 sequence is CSAFGFTGELFF. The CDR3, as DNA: TGCAGCGCATTCGGGTTCACCGGGGAGCTGTTTTTT.

This CDR3 reads CASSQGKGRGYGYTF. The CDR3 DNA reads TGCGCCAGCAGCCAAGGAAAGGGGAGGGGATATGGCTACACCTTC. The chain joins TRBV4-1 to TRBJ1-2, with D tentatively TRBD1 (5 bases). Trimming removed 1 base from V and 5 bases from J, with 14 bases in between. Germline lookup yields CDR1 MGHRA and CDR2 YSYEKL. The CDR3 totals 15 residues.

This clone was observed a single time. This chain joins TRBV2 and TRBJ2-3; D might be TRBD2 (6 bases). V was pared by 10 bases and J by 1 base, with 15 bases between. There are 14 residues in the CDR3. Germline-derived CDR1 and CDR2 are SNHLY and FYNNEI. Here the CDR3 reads CATSDPGGTDTQYF. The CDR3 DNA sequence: TGTGCCACCTCGGATCCGGGGGGCACAGATACGCAGTATTTT. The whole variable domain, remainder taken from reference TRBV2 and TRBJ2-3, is EPEVTQTPSHQVTQMGQEVILRCVPISNHLYFYWYRQILGQKVEFLVSFYNNEISEKSEIFDDQFSVERPDGSNFTLKIRSTKLEDSAMYFCATSDPGGTDTQYFGPGTRLTVL.

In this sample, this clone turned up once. The CDR3 nucleotides are TGCGCCAGCAGCCGGCTAGGGGGCAGCTATGGCTACACCTTC. Translated, it gives CASSRLGGSYGYTF. This chain connects TRBV4-1 to TRBJ1-2; 7 bases fit TRBD1. Germline V gene lookup returns CDR1 MGHRA and CDR2 YSYEKL. The V gene end was trimmed by 4 bases and the J gene end by 4 bases; junction bases not matched to a gene: 6. This CDR3 is 14 amino acids long.

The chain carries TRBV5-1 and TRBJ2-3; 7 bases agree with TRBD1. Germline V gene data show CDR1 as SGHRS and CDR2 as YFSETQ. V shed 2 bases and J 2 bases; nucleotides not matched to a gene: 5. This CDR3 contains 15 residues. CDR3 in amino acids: CASSLGTVYTDTQYF. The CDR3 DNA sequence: TGCGCCAGCAGCTTAGGGACAGTTTACACAGATACGCAGTATTTT.

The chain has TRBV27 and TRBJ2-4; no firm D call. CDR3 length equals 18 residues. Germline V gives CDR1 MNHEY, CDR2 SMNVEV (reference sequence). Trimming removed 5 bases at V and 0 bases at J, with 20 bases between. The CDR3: CASSHPGHLDLAKNIQYF. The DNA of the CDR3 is TGTGCCAGCAGTCACCCAGGCCATTTGGATTTAGCCAAAAACATTCAGTACTTC.

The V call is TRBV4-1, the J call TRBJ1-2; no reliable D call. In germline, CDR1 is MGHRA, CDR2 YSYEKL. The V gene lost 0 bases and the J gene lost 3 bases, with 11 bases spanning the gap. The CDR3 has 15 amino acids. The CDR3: CASSQERLKDYGYTF. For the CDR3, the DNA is TGCGCCAGCAGCCAAGAGCGGTTAAAGGACTATGGCTACACCTTC.

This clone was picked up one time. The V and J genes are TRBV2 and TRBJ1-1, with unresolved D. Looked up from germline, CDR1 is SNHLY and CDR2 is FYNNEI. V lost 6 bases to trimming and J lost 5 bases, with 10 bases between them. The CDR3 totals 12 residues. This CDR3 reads CASRRESTEAFF. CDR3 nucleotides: TGTGCCAGCAGAAGGGAGTCGACTGAAGCTTTCTTT.

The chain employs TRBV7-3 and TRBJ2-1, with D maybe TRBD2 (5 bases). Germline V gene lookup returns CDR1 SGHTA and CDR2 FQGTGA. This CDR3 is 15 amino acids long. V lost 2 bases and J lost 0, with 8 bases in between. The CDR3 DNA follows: TGTGCCAGCAGCTTAGGGAGAACCTCCTACAATGAGCAGTTCTTC. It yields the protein CASSLGRTSYNEQFF.

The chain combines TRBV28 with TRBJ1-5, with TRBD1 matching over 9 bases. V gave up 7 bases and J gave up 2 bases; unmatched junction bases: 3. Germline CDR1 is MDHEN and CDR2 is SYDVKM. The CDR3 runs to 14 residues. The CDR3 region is CASTRDRGNQPQHF. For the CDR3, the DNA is TGTGCCAGCACCCGGGACAGGGGCAATCAGCCCCAGCATTTT.